The 6 T cell receptor beta chains below come from one sample, sequenced in a study of CD8 T cells in ankylosing spondylitis. TCRdb fed the 5' RACE reads into MiXCR, producing one record per CDR3 protein. Found here are about 33,000 distinct CDR3 sequences, roughly 11% of them singletons; the top ten hold 20% to 25%. The material sequenced was synovial fluid, either unsorted or a sorted T cell fraction (not recorded which). All receptors come from a male donor with ankylosing spondylitis.

J is TRBJ1-4 and V is TRBV28; a weak D match, TRBD1 (6 bases). Trimming left V 5 bases short and J 6 bases short, with 13 bases between. CDR3 length: 14 residues. The germline V gene has CDR1 MDHEN and CDR2 SYDVKM. CDR3 DNA sequence: TGTGCCAGCAGTCCCAGACAGGCCCATGAAAAACTGTTTTTT. Its protein is CASSPRQAHEKLFF. Supplemented by reference TRBV28 and TRBJ1-4, the full variable domain reads DVKVTQSSRYLVKRTGEKVFLECVQDMDHENMFWYRQDPGLGLRLIYFSYDVKMKEKGDIPEGYSVSREKKERFSLILESASTNQTSMYLCASSPRQAHEKLFFGSGTQLSVL.

CDR3 sequence reads: CAISDDPAGGYTF. The CDR3 nucleotides are TGTGCCATCAGTGATGACCCCGCCGGTGGCTACACCTTC. The chain has TRBV10-3 and TRBJ1-2; D ambiguous. Germline V gene sequence: CDR1 ENHRY, CDR2 SYGVKD. The CDR3 consists of 13 residues. The V gene lost 3 bases and the J gene lost 7 bases, with 12 bases spanning the gap.

V is TRBV5-1 and J is TRBJ2-5; D remains ambiguous. V dropped 4 bases and J dropped 2 bases, with 9 bases sitting between them. Per the germline V gene, CDR1 is SGHRS and CDR2 is YFSETQ. This CDR3 region has 13 residues. The CDR3 coding sequence is TGCGCCAGCAGCCCGTACCGGCAAGAGACCCAGTACTTC. Protein sequence: CASSPYRQETQYF.

In its sample, this clonotype was seen a few times. The chain joins TRBV29-1 to TRBJ2-7; TRBD1 aligns across 7 bases. Unmatched junction bases numbered 8, after V lost 1 base and J lost 2 bases. The CDR3 is 15 residues long. Germline CDR1 SQVTM, CDR2 ANQGSEA. The CDR3, as DNA: TGCAGCGTTGAAGCCCCCTGGGACAGCGCCTACGAGCAGTACTTC. As protein: CSVEAPWDSAYEQYF.

CDR3 residues: CASSLDRESTDTQYF. CDR3 in DNA: TGCGCCAGCAGCTTGGACAGGGAAAGCACAGATACGCAGTATTTT. The gene calls are TRBV5-1 and TRBJ2-3; D perhaps matches TRBD1 (6 bases). The CDR3 loop spans 15 amino acids. Germline V lookup: CDR1 SGHRS, CDR2 YFSETQ. The germline V and J ends were trimmed by 0 bases and 0 bases, with 8 bases remaining between them.

This clonotype was detected many times. V usage is TRBV2 and J usage is TRBJ2-3, with 13 nucleotides matching TRBD2. V dropped 5 bases and J dropped 2; count of bases not matched to a gene: 7. This CDR3 contains 17 residues. In germline, CDR1 is SNHLY, CDR2 FYNNEI. In DNA, the CDR3 is TGTGCCAGCAGTTCCGGGACTAGCGGGATTGACACAGATACGCAGTATTTT. The encoded protein is CASSSGTSGIDTDTQYF.